The 14 T cell receptor beta chains listed next were all sequenced from one sample in a study of cytomegalovirus exposure and HLA in healthy donors. Primers: 60 Vbeta forward and 13 Jbeta reverse. Assay: immunoSEQ multiplex PCR; the TCRdb copy retains only in-frame clones and omits some. The data hold over 95,000 clones, with about 70% observed a single time. Material: PBMCs. Receptors originate from a human donor in good health.

This chain links TRBV5-4 with TRBJ1-5; no firm D call. V lost 4 bases to trimming and J lost 1 base, with 6 bases between them. CDR1 SGHNT and CDR2 YYREEE come from the germline V gene (reference sequence). This CDR3 is 13 amino acids long. The CDR3 protein is CASSPGSNQPQHF. DNA of the CDR3: TGTGCCAGCAGCCCGGGGAGCAATCAGCCCCAGCATTTT.

The V gene is TRBV6-4, the J gene TRBJ2-6; 9 bases match TRBD1. The V gene end was trimmed by 6 bases and the J gene end by 4 bases; junction bases not matched to a gene: 10. The V gene's germline CDR1 is MRHNA and CDR2 SNTAGT. The CDR3 length is 17 residues. This CDR3 reads CASSRDRATLGANVLTF. The CDR3 nucleotides are TGTGCCAGCAGCCGGGACAGGGCCACTCTGGGGGCCAACGTCCTGACTTTC.

V usage is TRBV19 and J usage is TRBJ2-2; 10 bases are shared with TRBD2. Germline CDR1 and CDR2: LNHDA and SQIVND (reference sequence). This CDR3 comprises 14 residues. V was pared by 5 bases and J by 4 bases, with 1 base of the junction left unmatched. CDR3 DNA sequence: TGTGCCAGTAGTCTAGCGGGGGTCACCGGGGAGCTGTTTTTT. It encodes CASSLAGVTGELFF.

This clone was counted a few times. The CDR3 nucleotides are TGTGCCAGCAGTTACAGGACAGGGGTCGGAGAGACCCAGTACTTC. Residues: CASSYRTGVGETQYF. V gene TRBV6-6 combines with J gene TRBJ2-5, with 9 bases that match TRBD1. Germline V gives CDR1 MNHNY, CDR2 SVGAGI (reference sequence). The CDR3 spans 15 residues. V trimming: 2 bases; J trimming: 4 bases; junction bases outside the gene matches: 5.

This chain connects TRBV5-6 to TRBJ2-3; TRBD1 matches at 8 bases. The ends lost 5 bases at V and 5 bases at J; junction bases unmatched: 4. The CDR3 runs to 13 residues. Germline lookup yields CDR1 SGHDT and CDR2 YYEEEE. In nucleotides, the CDR3 is TGTGCCAGCAGGGCTGACAGGGGAGATACGCAGTATTTT. As protein: CASRADRGDTQYF.

Concerning this clone: Other DNA sequences within the sample encode an identical CDR3. This sequence joins TRBV6-5 and TRBJ2-7, with D tentatively TRBD1 (7 bases). The CDR3 is 14 amino acids. Trimming removed 8 bases at V and 2 bases at J, with 16 bases between. From germline, CDR1 is MNHEY and CDR2 SVGAGI. The CDR3 DNA is TGTGCCAGCTCCCCTCAGGGGGGACCCTACGAGCAGTACTTC. It specifies CASSPQGGPYEQYF.

This rearrangement joins TRBV29-1 to TRBJ1-5; TRBD1 agrees at 9 bases. Germline lookup yields CDR1 SQVTM and CDR2 ANQGSEA. With V trimmed by 5 bases and J by 4 bases, 6 bases remained unmatched. This CDR3 region has 14 residues. The CDR3: CSVIDRGTNQPQHF. CDR3 bases: TGCAGCGTTATAGACAGGGGGACTAATCAGCCCCAGCATTTT.

The V call is TRBV6-1, the J call TRBJ2-2; 12 positions agree with TRBD2. This CDR3 is 17 amino acids long. J lost 1 base, V lost 2 bases, and 2 bases had no gene match. The germline CDR1 and CDR2 sequences are MNHNS and SASEGT. CDR3 sequence (DNA): TGTGCCAGCAGTGAACTAGCGGGAGGGTTGAACACCGGGGAGCTGTTTTTT. It specifies CASSELAGGLNTGELFF.

The rearrangement links TRBV14 to TRBJ2-2; the D gene is possibly TRBD1 (6 bases). Germline CDR1 is SGHDN and CDR2 is FVKESK. Trimming pared 0 bases from V and 7 bases from J, leaving 12 bases between. The CDR3 spans 15 residues. CDR3 residues: CASSQEQGNNGELFF. Written as DNA, the CDR3 is TGTGCCAGCAGCCAAGAACAGGGAAATAACGGGGAGCTGTTTTTT.

The gene calls are TRBV7-2 and TRBJ1-5; D remains unclear. This CDR3 is 18 amino acids long. In germline, CDR1 is SGHTA, CDR2 FQGNSA. V was clipped by 1 base and J by 7 bases, with 23 bases between them. CDR3 bases: TGTGCCAGCAGCTTAGGAGCGTGGGGAGGAGGTAGGACCCAGCCCCAGCATTTT. This sequence encodes CASSLGAWGGGRTQPQHF.

The chain recombines TRBV18 with TRBJ2-7; TRBD2 agrees at 12 bases. Germline V gives CDR1 KGHSH, CDR2 LQKENI. Losses at the gene ends were 2 bases for V and 6 bases for J; bases not matched to a gene: 8. The CDR3 covers 16 residues. In DNA, the CDR3 is TGTGCCAGCTCACCAGGGGTTTCTAGCGGGAGGGGCGAGCAGTACTTC. The encoded protein is CASSPGVSSGRGEQYF.

The DNA of the CDR3 is TGCGCCAGCAGCTTGCCAGACTCTGGGGCCAACGTCCTGACTTTC. Its translation is CASSLPDSGANVLTF. V is TRBV5-1 and J is TRBJ2-6; no clear D. This CDR3 comprises 15 residues. Germline loops: CDR1 SGHRS, CDR2 YFSETQ. The ends were cut back, 1 base at V and 0 bases at J, with 5 bases in the middle.

The V call is TRBV2, the J call TRBJ2-1, with a weak D call TRBD2 (7 bases). The V gene lost 3 bases and the J gene lost 4 bases, with 16 bases spanning the gap. Germline assignment: CDR1 SNHLY and CDR2 FYNNEI. The CDR3 runs to 16 residues. The chain's CDR3 is CASSEGAGVIYNEQFF. The CDR3 DNA sequence: TGTGCCAGCAGTGAGGGGGCGGGAGTGATATACAATGAGCAGTTCTTC.

This clone came up a few times. The V call is TRBV5-1, the J call TRBJ2-1, with 9 bases fitting TRBD1. With 3 bases clipped from V and 5 bases from J, the junction kept 6 bases outside the gene matches. CDR3 length: 15 residues. Germline values: CDR1 SGHRS, CDR2 YFSETQ. The DNA for the CDR3 is TGCGCCAGCAGCTGGGTACAGGGGGCGAACAATGAGCAGTTCTTC. Amino acids: CASSWVQGANNEQFF. Complete variable domain (other parts from reference TRBV5-1 and TRBJ2-1): KAGVTQTPRYLIKTRGQQVTLSCSPISGHRSVSWYQQTPGQGLQFLFEYFSETQRNKGNFPGRFSGRQFSNSRSEMNVSTLELGDSALYLCASSWVQGANNEQFFGPGTRLTVL.